This T cell receptor (beta chain) came from a study of PD-1 blockade in classical Hodgkin lymphoma. Study findings and constraints: Baseline diversity was lower in partial responders and progressors than complete responders. CD4+ TCR diversity rose significantly by C4D1, and CD8+ TCR diversity did not.

To note about this clone: Its antigen remains unidentified.

Specified time point: cycle 4 day 1 (C4D1), after less than 7 weeks of nivolumab. Every patient experienced relapse after autologous stem cell transplantation, and brentuximab vedotin exposure varied. The patients, who had relapsed/refractory classical Hodgkin lymphoma, achieved best responses of complete response, partial response or progressive disease. Sequencing used immunoSEQ multiplex PCR; TCRdb keeps in-frame clones, though not all of them. The sample includes about 61,000 clones, 70% to 90% seen only once; the top ten take less than 9%. Germline V gene data show CDR1 as MGHRA and CDR2 as YSYEKL. V dropped 4 bases and J dropped 4 bases, with 20 bases sitting between them. The CDR3 length is 16 residues.

The TCR originated in a human donor with classical Hodgkin lymphoma. The material was peripheral blood mononuclear cells (PBMCs), obtained before the fourth cycle of nivolumab. This rearrangement joins TRBV4-1 to TRBJ2-7, with D tentatively TRBD1 (6 bases). CDR3 amino acids: CASSPGAGLGLYEQYF. CDR3 DNA: TGCGCCAGCAGCCCAGGGGCAGGCCTTGGCCTATACGAGCAGTACTTC.